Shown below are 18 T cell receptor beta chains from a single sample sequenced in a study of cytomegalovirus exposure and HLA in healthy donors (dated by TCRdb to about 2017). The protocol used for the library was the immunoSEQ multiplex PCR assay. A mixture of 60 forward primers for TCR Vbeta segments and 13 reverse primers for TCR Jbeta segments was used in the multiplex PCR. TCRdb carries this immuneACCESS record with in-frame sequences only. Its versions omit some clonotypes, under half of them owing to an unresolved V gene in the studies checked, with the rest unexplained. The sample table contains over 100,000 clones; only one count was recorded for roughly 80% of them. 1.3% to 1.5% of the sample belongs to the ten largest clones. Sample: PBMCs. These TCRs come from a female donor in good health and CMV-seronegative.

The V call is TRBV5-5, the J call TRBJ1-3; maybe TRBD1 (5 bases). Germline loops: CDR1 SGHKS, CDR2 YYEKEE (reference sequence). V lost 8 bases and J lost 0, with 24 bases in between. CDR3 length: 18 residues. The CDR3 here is CASTFGPAGFFSGNTIYF. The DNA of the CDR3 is TGTGCCAGTACCTTTGGCCCGGCAGGGTTCTTCTCTGGAAACACCATATATTTT.

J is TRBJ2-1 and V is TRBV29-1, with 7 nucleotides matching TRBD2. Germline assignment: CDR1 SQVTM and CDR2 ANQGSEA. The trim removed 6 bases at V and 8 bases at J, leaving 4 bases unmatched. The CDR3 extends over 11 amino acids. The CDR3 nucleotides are TGCAGCGTGGAGGCGGGAGATGAGCAGTTCTTC. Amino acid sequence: CSVEAGDEQFF.

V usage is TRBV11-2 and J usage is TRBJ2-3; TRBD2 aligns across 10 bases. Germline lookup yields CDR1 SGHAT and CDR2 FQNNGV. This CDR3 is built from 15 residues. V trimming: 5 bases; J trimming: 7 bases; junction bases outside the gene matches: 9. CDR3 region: CASSRGLAGGYTQYF. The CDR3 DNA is TGTGCCAGCAGCCGCGGCTTAGCGGGGGGATATACGCAGTATTTT.

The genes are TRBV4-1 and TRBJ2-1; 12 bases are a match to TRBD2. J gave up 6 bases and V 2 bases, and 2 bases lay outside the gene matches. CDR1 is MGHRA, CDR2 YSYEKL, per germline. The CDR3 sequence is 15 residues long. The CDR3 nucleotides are TGCGCCAGCAGCCAACGACTAGCGGGAGCCAATGAGCAGTTCTTC. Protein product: CASSQRLAGANEQFF.

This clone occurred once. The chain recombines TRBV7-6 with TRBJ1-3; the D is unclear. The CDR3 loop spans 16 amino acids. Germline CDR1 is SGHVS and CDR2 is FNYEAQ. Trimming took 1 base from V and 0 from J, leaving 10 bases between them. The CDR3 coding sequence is TGTGCCAGCAGCTTAGGGGCGGGGAGCTCTGGAAACACCATATATTTT. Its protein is CASSLGAGSSGNTIYF.

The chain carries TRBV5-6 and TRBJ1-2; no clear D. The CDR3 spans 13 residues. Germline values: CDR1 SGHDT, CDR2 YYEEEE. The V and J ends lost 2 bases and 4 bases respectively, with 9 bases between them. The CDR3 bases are TGTGCCAGCAGCTTCAGAGCGGGCTATGGCTACACCTTC. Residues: CASSFRAGYGYTF.

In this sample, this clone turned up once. This CDR3 is CASSATSGRADNEQFF. The CDR3 DNA reads TGTGCCAGCAGTGCGACTAGCGGGAGGGCCGACAATGAGCAGTTCTTC. This sequence joins TRBV28 and TRBJ2-1; TRBD2 matches 14 bases. The CDR3 totals 16 residues. Germline CDR1 is MDHEN and CDR2 is SYDVKM. Germline trimming cut 5 bases from V and 5 bases from J; bases unmatched to any gene: 5.

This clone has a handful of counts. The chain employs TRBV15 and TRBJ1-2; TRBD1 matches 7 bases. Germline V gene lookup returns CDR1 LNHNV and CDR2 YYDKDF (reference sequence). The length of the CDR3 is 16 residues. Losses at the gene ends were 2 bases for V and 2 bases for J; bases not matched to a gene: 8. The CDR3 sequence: CATSRLGQERNYGYTF. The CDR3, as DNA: TGTGCCACCAGCAGACTAGGACAGGAAAGGAACTATGGCTACACCTTC.

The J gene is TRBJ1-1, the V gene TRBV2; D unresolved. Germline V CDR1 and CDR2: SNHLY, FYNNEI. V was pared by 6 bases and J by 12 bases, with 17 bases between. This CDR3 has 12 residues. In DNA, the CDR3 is TGTGCCAGCAGCGCCTACGGGGAGGGAACTTTCTTT. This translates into CASSAYGEGTFF.

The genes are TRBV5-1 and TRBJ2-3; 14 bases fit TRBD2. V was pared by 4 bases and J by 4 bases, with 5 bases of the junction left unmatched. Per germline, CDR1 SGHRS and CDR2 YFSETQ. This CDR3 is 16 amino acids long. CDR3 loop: CASSRGLAGGPDTQYF. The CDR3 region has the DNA TGCGCCAGCAGCAGAGGACTAGCGGGAGGCCCAGATACGCAGTATTTT.

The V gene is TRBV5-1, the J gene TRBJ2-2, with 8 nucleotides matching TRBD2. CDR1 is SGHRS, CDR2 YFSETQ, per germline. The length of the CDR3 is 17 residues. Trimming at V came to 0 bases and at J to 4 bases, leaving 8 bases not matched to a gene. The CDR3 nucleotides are TGCGCCAGCAGCTTGGAGGGGACTAGGTTAAGCACCGGGGAGCTGTTTTTT. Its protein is CASSLEGTRLSTGELFF. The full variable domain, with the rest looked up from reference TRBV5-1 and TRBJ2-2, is KAGVTQTPRYLIKTRGQQVTLSCSPISGHRSVSWYQQTPGQGLQFLFEYFSETQRNKGNFPGRFSGRQFSNSRSEMNVSTLELGDSALYLCASSLEGTRLSTGELFFGEGSRLTVL.

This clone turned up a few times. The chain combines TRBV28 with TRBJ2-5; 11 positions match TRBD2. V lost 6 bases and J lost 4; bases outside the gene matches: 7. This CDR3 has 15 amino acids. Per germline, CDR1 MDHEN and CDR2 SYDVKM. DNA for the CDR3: TGTGCCAGCAGCGTAGCGGGAGGGTTCGGAGAGACCCAGTACTTC. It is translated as CASSVAGGFGETQYF.

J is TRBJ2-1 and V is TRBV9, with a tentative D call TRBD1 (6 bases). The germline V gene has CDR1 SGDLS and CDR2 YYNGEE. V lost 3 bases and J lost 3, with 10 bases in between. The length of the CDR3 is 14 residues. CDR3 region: CASSGRGFYNEQFF. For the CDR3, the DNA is TGTGCCAGCAGCGGTAGGGGGTTCTACAATGAGCAGTTCTTC.

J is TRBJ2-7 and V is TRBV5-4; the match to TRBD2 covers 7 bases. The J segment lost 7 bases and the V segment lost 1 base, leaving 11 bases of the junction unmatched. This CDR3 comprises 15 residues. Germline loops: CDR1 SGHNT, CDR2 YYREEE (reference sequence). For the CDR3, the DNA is TGTGCCAGCAGCTTGTGGGGTGGGAGGGCCCGGGAGCAGTACTTC. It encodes CASSLWGGRAREQYF.

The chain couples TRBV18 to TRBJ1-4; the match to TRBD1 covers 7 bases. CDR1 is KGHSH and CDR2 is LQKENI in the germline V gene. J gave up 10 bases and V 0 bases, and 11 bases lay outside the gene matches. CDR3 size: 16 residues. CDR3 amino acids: CASSPPSTGQGGKLFF. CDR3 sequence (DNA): TGTGCCAGCTCACCACCATCTACAGGGCAGGGGGGAAAACTGTTTTTT.

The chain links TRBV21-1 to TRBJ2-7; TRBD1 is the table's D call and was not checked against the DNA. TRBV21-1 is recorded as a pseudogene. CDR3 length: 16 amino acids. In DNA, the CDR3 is TGTGCCAGCAGTGAAGGGAGGGACAGGGGCTCCTACGAGCAGTACTTC. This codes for CASSEGRDRGSYEQYF.

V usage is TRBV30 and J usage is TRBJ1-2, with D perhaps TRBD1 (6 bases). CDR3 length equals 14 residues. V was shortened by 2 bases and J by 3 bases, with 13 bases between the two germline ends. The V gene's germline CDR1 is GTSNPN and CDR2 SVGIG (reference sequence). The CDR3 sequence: CAWSFNTGYYGYTF. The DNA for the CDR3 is TGTGCCTGGAGTTTCAATACAGGGTACTATGGCTACACCTTC.

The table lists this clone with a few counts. CDR3: CASSQEPSVGLADTQYF. The CDR3 DNA reads TGCGCCAGCAGCCAAGAACCCTCAGTTGGCCTCGCAGATACGCAGTATTTT. The V and J genes are TRBV4-3 and TRBJ2-3; D remains unclear. The length of the CDR3 is 17 residues. V dropped 0 bases and J dropped 4 bases, with 17 bases sitting between them. The V gene's germline CDR1 is LGHNA and CDR2 YSLEER.